The text below deals with one TCR beta chain. Germline V CDR1 and CDR2: SGDLS, YYNGEE. The germline V and J ends were trimmed by 3 bases and 2 bases, with 15 bases remaining between them. The length of the CDR3 is 15 residues. This record belongs to a study of T cell changes during pregnancy in multiple sclerosis. TCRdb's copy holds only in-frame clones and misses some; the assay was immunoSEQ multiplex PCR. The data contain roughly 93,000 clones, approximately 92% of them seen just once; the ten biggest clones take up more than 2%. The source material was peripheral blood, sampled after pregnancy. The chain links TRBV9 to TRBJ2-7, with D maybe TRBD2 (5 bases). This TCR derives from a female donor with multiple sclerosis, enrolled in a pregnancy study. CDR3 DNA sequence: TGTGCCAGCAGCGCAGAACTAGACTACACCTACGAGCAGTACTTC. This gives the protein CASSAELDYTYEQYF.